The clone carrying this TCR beta chain was seen a few times. As yet, its antigen is unknown. The data were taken from a study of T-cell memory formation after mild COVID-19. Study background: TCR clusters were largely donor specific. Findings of the study overall: That cross-reactive memory joined was suggested by some responding clones appearing in pre-infection memory. The second-wave clones peaking on day 37 were not confirmed as SARS-CoV-2-specific.

The TCR alpha and TCR beta cDNA libraries, bearing sample barcodes and UMIs, were generated by 5'RACE using constant-segment primers. TCRdb passed the 5' RACE reads through MiXCR, listing each CDR3 protein once. Among some 250,000 distinct CDR3 sequences, more than 15% were seen once, and the ten largest hold under 30%. J lost 1 base, V lost 0 bases, and 7 bases had no gene match. The length of the CDR3 is 17 residues. The germline CDR1 and CDR2 sequences are SGHRS and YFSETQ. What was sequenced was PBMCs or a T cell subset sorted from them (not recorded which). The origin of this receptor is a man younger than 35 who had mild COVID-19 (a few samples of this study predate the infection). Cell type and time point are not known. The chain employs TRBV5-1 and TRBJ2-3; 8 nucleotides align to TRBD2. The CDR3 loop is CASSLGARRGGTDTQYF. The DNA for the CDR3 is TGCGCCAGCAGCTTGGGAGCCCGGCGGGGGGGCACAGATACGCAGTATTTT. The whole variable domain, filled in from reference TRBV5-1 and TRBJ2-3, reads KAGVTQTPRYLIKTRGQQVTLSCSPISGHRSVSWYQQTPGQGLQFLFEYFSETQRNKGNFPGRFSGRQFSNSRSEMNVSTLELGDSALYLCASSLGARRGGTDTQYFGPGTRLTVL.